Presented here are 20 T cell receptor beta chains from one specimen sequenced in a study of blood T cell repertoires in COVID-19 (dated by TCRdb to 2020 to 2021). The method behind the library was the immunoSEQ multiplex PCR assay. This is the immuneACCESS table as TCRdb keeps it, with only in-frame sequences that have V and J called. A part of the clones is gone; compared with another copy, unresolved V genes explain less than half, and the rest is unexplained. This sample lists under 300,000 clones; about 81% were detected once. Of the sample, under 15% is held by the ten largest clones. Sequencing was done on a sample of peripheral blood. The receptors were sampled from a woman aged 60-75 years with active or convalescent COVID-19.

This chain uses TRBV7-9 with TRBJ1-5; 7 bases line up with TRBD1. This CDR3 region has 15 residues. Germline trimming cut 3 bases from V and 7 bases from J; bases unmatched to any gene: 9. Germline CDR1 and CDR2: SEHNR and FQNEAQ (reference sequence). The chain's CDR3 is CASSFGTASGQPQHF. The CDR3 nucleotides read TGTGCCAGCAGCTTCGGGACAGCCTCCGGGCAGCCCCAGCATTTT.

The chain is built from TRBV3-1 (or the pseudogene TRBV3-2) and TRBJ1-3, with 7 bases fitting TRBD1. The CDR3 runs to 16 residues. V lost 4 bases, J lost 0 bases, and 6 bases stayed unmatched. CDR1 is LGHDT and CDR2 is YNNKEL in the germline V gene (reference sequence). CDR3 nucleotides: TGTGCCAGCAGCCTCGGACAGGCTTTCTCTGGAAACACCATATATTTT. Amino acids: CASSLGQAFSGNTIYF.

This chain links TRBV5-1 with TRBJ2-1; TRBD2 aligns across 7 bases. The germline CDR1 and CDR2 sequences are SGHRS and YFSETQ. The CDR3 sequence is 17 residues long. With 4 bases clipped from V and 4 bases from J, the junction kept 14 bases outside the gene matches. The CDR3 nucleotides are TGCGCCAGCAGCCGAACTCCCCTAGCGGAGATATACAATGAGCAGTTCTTC. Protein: CASSRTPLAEIYNEQFF.

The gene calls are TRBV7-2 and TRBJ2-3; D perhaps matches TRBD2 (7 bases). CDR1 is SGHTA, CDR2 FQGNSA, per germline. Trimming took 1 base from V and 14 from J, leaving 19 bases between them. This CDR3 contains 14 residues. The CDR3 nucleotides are TGTGCCAGCAGCTTAGGGGGGGGCACTGCGGGCCGGTATTTT. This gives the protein CASSLGGGTAGRYF.

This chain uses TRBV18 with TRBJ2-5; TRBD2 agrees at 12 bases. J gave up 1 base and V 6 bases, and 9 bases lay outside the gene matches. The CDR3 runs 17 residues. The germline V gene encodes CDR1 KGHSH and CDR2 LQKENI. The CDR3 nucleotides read TGTGCCAGCTCCCGGTCTAGCGGGGGGGCCTTCCAAGAGACCCAGTACTTC. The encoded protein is CASSRSSGGAFQETQYF.

CDR3 coding DNA: TGTGCCAGTAGTATCCCCACACAGGGGAATCAGCCCCAGCATTTT. As protein: CASSIPTQGNQPQHF. This sequence joins TRBV19 and TRBJ1-5; TRBD1 matches at 7 bases. The length of the CDR3 is 15 residues. Germline-derived CDR1 and CDR2 are LNHDA and SQIVND (reference sequence). V lost 3 bases, J lost 4 bases, and 6 bases stayed unmatched.

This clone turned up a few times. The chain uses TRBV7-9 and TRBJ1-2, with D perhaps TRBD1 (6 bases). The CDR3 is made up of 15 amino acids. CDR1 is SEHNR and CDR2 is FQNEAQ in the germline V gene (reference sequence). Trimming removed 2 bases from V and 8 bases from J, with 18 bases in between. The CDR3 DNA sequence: TGTGCCAGCAGCTTATTGGGCAGGGGTTTAGGAGGCTACACCTTC. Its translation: CASSLLGRGLGGYTF.

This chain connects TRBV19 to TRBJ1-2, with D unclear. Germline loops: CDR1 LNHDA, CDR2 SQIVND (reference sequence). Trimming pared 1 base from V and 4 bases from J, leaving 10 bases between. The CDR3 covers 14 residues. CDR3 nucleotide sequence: TGTGCCAGTAGTATAGGAGTCGGCGGCTATGGCTACACCTTC. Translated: CASSIGVGGYGYTF.

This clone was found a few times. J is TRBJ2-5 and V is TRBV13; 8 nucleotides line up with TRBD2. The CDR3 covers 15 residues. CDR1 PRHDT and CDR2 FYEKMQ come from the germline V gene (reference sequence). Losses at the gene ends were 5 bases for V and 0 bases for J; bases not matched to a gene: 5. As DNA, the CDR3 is TGTGCCAGCAGCGCCCAACTAGCGGACCAAGAGACCCAGTACTTC. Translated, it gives CASSAQLADQETQYF.

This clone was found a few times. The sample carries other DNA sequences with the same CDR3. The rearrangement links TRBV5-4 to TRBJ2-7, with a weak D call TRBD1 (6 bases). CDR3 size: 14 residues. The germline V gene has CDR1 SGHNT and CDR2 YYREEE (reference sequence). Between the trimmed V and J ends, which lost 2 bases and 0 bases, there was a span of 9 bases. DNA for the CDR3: TGTGCCAGCAGCTTTGGACAGTCCTCCTACGAGCAGTACTTC. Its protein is CASSFGQSSYEQYF. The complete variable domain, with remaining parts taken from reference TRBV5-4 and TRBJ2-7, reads ETGVTQSPTHLIKTRGQQVTLRCSSQSGHNTVSWYQQALGQGPQFIFQYYREEENGRGNFPPRFSGLQFPNYSSELNVNALELDDSALYLCASSFGQSSYEQYFGPGTRLTVT.

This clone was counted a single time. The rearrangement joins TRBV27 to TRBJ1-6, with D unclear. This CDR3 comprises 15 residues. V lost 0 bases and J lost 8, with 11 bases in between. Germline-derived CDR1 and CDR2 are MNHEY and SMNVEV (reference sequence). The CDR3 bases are TGTGCCAGCAGTTTATCTCCTTTGGGAGATTCACCCCTCCACTTT. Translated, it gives CASSLSPLGDSPLHF.

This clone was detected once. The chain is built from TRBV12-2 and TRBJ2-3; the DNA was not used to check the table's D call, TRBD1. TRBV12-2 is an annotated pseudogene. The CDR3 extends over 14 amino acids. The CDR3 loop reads CASRFRQGTDTQYF. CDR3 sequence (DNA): TGTGCAAGTCGCTTCCGGCAGGGGACAGATACGCAGTATTTT.

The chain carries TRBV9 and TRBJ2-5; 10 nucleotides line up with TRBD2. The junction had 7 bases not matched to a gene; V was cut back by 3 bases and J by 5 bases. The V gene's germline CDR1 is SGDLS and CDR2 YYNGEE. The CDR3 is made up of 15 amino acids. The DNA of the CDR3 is TGTGCCAGCAGCGGGAGCGGGGGGGCGGAGGAGACCCAGTACTTC. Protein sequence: CASSGSGGAEETQYF.

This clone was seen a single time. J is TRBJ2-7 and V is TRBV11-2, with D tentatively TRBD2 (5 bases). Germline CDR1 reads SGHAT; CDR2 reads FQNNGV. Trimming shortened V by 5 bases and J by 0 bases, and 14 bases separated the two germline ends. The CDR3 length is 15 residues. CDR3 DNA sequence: TGTGCCAGCAGCGCTCGGACGGGGAGCTCCTACGAGCAGTACTTC. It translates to CASSARTGSSYEQYF.

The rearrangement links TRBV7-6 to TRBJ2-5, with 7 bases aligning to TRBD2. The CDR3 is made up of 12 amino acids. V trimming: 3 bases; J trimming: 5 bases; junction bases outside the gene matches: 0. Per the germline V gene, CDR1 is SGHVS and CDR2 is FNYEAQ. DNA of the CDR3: TGTGCCAGCAGCTTCGGGAGGGAGACCCAGTACTTC. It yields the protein CASSFGRETQYF.

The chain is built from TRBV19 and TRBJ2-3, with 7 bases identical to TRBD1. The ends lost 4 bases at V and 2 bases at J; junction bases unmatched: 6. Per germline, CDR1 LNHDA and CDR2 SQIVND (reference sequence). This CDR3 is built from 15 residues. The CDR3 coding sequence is TGTGCCAGTAGTACTCCGGGACAGCTCACAGATACGCAGTATTTT. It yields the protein CASSTPGQLTDTQYF.

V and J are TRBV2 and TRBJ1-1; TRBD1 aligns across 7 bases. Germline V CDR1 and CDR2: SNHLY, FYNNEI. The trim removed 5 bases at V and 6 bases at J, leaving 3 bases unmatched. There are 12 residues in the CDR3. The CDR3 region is CASSRDSSEAFF. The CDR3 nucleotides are TGTGCCAGCAGTAGGGACAGCTCTGAAGCTTTCTTT.

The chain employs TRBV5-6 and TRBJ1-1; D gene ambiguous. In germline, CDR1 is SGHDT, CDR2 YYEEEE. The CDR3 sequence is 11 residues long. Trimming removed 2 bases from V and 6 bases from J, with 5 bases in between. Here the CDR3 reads CASSFGAEAFF. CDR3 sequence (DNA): TGTGCCAGCAGCTTTGGAGCTGAAGCTTTCTTT. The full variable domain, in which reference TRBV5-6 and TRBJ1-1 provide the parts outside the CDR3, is DAGVTQSPTHLIKTRGQQVTLRCSPKSGHDTVSWYQQALGQGPQFIFQYYEEEERQRGNFPDRFSGHQFPNYSSELNVNALLLGDSALYLCASSFGAEAFFGQGTRLTVV.

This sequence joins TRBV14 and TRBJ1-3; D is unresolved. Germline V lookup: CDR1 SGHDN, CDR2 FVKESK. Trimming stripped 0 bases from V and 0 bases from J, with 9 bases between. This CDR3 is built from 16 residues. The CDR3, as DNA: TGTGCCAGCAGCCAAGATCGTAGAAGCTCTGGAAACACCATATATTTT. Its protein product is CASSQDRRSSGNTIYF.

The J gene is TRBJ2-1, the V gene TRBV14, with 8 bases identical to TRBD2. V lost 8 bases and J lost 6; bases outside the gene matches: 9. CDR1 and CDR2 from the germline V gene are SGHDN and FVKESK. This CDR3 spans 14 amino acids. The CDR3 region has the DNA TGTGCCAGCCGTTTCCGGGGGGGACCCAATGAGCAGTTCTTC. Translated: CASRFRGGPNEQFF.